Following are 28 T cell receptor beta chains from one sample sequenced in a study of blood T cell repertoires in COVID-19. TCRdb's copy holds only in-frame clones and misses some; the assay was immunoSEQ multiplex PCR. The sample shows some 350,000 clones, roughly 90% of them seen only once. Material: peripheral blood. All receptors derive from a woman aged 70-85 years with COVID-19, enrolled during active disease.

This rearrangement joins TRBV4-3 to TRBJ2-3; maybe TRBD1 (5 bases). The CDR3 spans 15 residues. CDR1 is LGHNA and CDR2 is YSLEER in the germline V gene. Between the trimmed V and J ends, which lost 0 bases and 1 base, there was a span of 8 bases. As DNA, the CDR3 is TGCGCCAGCAGCCAAGATCTGACAGGCACAGATACGCAGTATTTT. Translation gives CASSQDLTGTDTQYF.

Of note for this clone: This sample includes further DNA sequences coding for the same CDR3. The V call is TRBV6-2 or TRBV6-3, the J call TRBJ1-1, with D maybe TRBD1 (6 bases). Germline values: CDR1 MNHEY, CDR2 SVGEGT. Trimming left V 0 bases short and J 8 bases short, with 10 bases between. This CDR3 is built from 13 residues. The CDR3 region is CASSYSTGVEAFF. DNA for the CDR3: TGTGCCAGCAGTTACTCGACAGGAGTCGAAGCTTTCTTT.

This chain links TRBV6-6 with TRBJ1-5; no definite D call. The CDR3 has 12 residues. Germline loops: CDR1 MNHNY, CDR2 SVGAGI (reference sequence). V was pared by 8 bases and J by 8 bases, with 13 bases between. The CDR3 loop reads CASGALGEPQHF. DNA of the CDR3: TGTGCCAGCGGTGCCCTCGGAGAGCCCCAGCATTTT.

CDR3 sequence: CAWSVLAGLNEQFF. CDR3 DNA sequence: TGTGCCTGGAGTGTACTAGCTGGGTTGAATGAGCAGTTCTTC. The chain carries TRBV30 and TRBJ2-1; tentative D call: TRBD2 (6 bases). CDR3 size: 14 residues. The germline V gene has CDR1 GTSNPN and CDR2 SVGIG (reference sequence). The V gene lost 0 bases and the J gene lost 7 bases, with 13 bases spanning the gap.

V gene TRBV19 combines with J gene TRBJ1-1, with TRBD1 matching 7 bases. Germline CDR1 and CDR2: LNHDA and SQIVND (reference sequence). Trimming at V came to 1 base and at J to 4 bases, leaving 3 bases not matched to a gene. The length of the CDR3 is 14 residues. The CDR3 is CASSIGNRGTEAFF. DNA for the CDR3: TGTGCCAGTAGTATAGGAAACAGGGGCACTGAAGCTTTCTTT. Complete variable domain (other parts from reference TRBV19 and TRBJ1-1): DGGITQSPKYLFRKEGQNVTLSCEQNLNHDAMYWYRQDPGQGLRLIYYSQIVNDFQKGDIAEGYSVSREKKESFPLTVTSAQKNPTAFYLCASSIGNRGTEAFFGQGTRLTVV.

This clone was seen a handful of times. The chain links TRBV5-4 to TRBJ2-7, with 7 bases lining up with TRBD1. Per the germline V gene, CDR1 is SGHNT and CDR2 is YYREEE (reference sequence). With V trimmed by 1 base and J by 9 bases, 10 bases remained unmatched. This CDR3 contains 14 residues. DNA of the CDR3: TGTGCCAGCAGCTTGCGGGGACAGCCTACGGGGCAGTACTTC. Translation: CASSLRGQPTGQYF.

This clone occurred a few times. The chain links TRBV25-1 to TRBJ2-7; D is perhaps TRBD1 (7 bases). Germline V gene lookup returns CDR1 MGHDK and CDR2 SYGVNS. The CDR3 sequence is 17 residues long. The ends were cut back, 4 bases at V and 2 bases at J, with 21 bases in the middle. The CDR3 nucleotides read TGTGCCAGCAGTGGGTCCCGGGACAGTCGGGGGACCTACGAGCAGTACTTC. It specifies CASSGSRDSRGTYEQYF.

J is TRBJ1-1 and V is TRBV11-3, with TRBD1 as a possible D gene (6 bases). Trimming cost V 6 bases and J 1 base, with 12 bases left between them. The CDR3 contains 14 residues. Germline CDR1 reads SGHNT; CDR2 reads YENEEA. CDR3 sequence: CASSLQGKNTEAFF. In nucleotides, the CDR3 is TGTGCCAGCAGTCTACAGGGTAAGAACACTGAAGCTTTCTTT.

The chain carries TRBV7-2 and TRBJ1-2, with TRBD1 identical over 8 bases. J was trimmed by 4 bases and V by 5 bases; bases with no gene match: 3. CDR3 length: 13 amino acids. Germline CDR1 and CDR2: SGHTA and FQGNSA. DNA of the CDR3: TGTGCCAGCAGCCCGACAGGGGCCTATGGCTACACCTTC. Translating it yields CASSPTGAYGYTF.

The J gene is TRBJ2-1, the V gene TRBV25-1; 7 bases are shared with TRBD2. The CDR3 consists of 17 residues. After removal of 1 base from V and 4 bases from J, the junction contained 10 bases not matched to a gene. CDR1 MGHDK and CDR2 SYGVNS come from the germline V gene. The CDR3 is CASSESPGGSIYNEQFF. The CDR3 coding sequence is TGTGCCAGCAGTGAATCTCCGGGGGGATCGATTTACAATGAGCAGTTCTTC.

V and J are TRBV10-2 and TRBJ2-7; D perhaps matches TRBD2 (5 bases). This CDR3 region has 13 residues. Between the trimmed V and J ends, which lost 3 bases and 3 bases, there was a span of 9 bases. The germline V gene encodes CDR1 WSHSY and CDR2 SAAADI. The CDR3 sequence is CASSEGSYYEQYF. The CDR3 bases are TGCGCCAGCAGTGAAGGGAGCTACTACGAGCAGTACTTC.

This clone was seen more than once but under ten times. The CDR3 sequence: CASTSSGGADEQYF. DNA for the CDR3: TGTGCCAGCACCTCTAGCGGGGGGGCCGACGAGCAGTACTTC. This chain connects TRBV6-5 to TRBJ2-7; 12 bases align to TRBD2. CDR3 length: 14 amino acids. Germline CDR1 reads MNHEY; CDR2 reads SVGAGI. V shed 7 bases, J shed 5 bases, and the junction held 6 bases outside the gene matches.

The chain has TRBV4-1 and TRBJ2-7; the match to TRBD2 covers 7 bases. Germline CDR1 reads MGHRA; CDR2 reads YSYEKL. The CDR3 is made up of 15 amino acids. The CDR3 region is CPPRRQAGLRYEQYF. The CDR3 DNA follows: TGCCCCCCCCGCCGACAAGCGGGGCTGCGTTACGAGCAGTACTTC.

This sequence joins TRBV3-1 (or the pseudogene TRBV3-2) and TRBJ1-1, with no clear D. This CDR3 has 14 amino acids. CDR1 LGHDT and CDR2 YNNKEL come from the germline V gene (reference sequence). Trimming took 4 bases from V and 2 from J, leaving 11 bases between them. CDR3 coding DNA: TGTGCCAGCAGCCCCGGTTGGTCCAACACTGAAGCTTTCTTT. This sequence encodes CASSPGWSNTEAFF.

The CDR3 here is CASTNPGQRNQPQHF. In DNA form, the CDR3 reads TGTGCCAGCACTAACCCGGGTCAGCGCAATCAGCCCCAGCATTTT. This sequence joins TRBV28 and TRBJ1-5; D unresolved. CDR1 MDHEN and CDR2 SYDVKM come from the germline V gene. The CDR3 loop spans 15 amino acids. Trimming removed 7 bases at V and 2 bases at J, with 15 bases between.

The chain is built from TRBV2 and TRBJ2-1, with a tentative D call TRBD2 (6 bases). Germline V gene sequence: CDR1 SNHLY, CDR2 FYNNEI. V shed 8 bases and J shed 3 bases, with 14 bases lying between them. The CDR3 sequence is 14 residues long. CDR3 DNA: TGTGCCAGCTTGGGCGGGGTCGACTACAATGAGCAGTTCTTC. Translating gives CASLGGVDYNEQFF.

The CDR3 nucleotides read TGTGCCAGCAGCTTAGGAGGAACGGCCAAAAACATTCAGTACTTC. This gives the protein CASSLGGTAKNIQYF. The J gene is TRBJ2-4, the V gene TRBV7-2; D is unclear. This CDR3 spans 15 amino acids. From germline, CDR1 is SGHTA and CDR2 FQGNSA. V lost 1 base and J lost 1, with 8 bases in between.

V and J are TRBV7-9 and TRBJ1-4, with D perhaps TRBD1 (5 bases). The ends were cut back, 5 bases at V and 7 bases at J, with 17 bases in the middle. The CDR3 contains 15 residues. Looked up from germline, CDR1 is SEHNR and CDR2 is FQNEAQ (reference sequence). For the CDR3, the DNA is TGTGCCAGCAGCCCGATGGGGGGGAAGGCTGAAAAACTGTTTTTT. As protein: CASSPMGGKAEKLFF.

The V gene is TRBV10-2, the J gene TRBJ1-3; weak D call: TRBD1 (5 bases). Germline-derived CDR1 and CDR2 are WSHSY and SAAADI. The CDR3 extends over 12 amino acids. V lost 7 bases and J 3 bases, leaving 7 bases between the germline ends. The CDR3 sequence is CASNQGGNTIYF. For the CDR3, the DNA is TGCGCCAGCAACCAGGGTGGAAACACCATATATTTT.

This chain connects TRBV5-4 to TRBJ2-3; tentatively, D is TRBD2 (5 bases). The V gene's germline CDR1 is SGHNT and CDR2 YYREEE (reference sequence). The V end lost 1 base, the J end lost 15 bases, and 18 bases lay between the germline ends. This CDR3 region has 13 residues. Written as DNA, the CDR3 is TGTGCCAGCAGCTTGCAGCAGGAGGAGATCCCCTATTTT. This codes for CASSLQQEEIPYF.

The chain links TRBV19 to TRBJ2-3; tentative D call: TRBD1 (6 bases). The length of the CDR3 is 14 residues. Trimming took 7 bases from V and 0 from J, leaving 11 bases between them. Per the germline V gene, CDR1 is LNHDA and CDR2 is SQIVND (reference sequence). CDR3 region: CASTRGISTDTQYF. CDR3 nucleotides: TGTGCCAGTACAAGGGGGATAAGCACAGATACGCAGTATTTT.

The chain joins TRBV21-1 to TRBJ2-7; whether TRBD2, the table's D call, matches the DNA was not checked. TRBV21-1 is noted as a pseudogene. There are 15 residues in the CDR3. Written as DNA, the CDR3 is TGTGCCAGCAGCAATGGTAGGGAGTCCAGCTACGAGCAGTACTTC. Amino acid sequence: CASSNGRESSYEQYF.

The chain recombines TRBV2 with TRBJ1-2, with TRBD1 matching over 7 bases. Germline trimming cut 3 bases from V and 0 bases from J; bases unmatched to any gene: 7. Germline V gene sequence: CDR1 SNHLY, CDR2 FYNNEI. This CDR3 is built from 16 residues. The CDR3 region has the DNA TGTGCCAGCAGTGATTGGACAGGTGGAACTAACTATGGCTACACCTTC. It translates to CASSDWTGGTNYGYTF.

This CDR3 reads CASSLAGTGMDTQYF. The CDR3 nucleotides are TGCGCCAGCAGCTTGGCAGGGACAGGGATGGATACGCAGTATTTT. V is TRBV5-1 and J is TRBJ2-3, with 9 bases that match TRBD1. The CDR3 length is 15 residues. Germline trimming cut 0 bases from V and 6 bases from J; bases unmatched to any gene: 5. The germline V gene has CDR1 SGHRS and CDR2 YFSETQ.

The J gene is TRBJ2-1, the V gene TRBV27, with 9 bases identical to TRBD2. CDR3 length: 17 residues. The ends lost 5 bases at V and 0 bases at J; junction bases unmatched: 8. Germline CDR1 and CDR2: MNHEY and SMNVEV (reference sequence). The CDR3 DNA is TGTGCCAGCAGTCGACCTCTAGCGGGGAGCTCCTACAATGAGCAGTTCTTC. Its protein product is CASSRPLAGSSYNEQFF.

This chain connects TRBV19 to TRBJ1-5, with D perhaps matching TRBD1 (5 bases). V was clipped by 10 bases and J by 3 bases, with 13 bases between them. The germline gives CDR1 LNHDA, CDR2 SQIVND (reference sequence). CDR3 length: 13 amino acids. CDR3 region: CATSGHFNQPQHF. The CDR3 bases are TGTGCCACGTCCGGACACTTCAATCAGCCCCAGCATTTT. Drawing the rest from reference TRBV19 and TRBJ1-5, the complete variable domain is DGGITQSPKYLFRKEGQNVTLSCEQNLNHDAMYWYRQDPGQGLRLIYYSQIVNDFQKGDIAEGYSVSREKKESFPLTVTSAQKNPTAFYLCATSGHFNQPQHFGDGTRLSIL.

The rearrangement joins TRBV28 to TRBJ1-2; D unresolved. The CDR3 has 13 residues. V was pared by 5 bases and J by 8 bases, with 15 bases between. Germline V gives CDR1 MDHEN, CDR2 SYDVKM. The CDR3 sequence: CASSEGGAKGYTF. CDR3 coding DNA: TGTGCCAGCAGTGAAGGAGGCGCGAAAGGCTACACCTTC.

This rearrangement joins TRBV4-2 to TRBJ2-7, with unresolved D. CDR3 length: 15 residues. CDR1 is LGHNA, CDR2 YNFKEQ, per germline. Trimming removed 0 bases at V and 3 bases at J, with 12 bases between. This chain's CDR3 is CASSQDGQAGYEQYF. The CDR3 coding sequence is TGTGCCAGCAGCCAAGATGGGCAGGCCGGCTACGAGCAGTACTTC.